This T cell receptor beta chain is drawn from a study of cytomegalovirus exposure and HLA in healthy donors (dated by TCRdb to about 2017). Background on the whole study: In an earlier analysis of 587 of the donors, 276 Gb of sequence data and just under 120 million unique TCR beta sequences from approximately 180 million T cells were reported. About 320 gigabases of sequencing data and tens of millions of unique TCR sequences were included in an early release covering about 700 HLA-typed donors. HLA typing included class I and class II loci at four-digit resolution. A handful of DR-DQ haplotypes were handled as single units for association and clustering because linkage in the cohort was strong. In an earlier analysis of more than 550 of the donors, high-throughput TCR beta sequencing was used to judge whether each TCR beta V gene segment behaved as functional or pseudogenic. In addition to the first cohort of approximately 650 subjects, a separate validation cohort of 130 or so different subjects was used. All discovery cohort repertoires had been generated on a single sequencing platform. The T cell repertoires of some 700 subjects were profiled by immunosequencing and related to cytomegalovirus serostatus. Among a few hundred genotyped donors of the cohort, an average of approximately 240,000 unique TCR beta nucleotide sequences were sequenced per donor, roughly 20% of them non-productive. Rather than drawing on any new phenotypic data, the later analysis identified candidate immune exposures from TCR beta sequences and the way those sequences occurred across donors. To predict cytomegalovirus infection status, the study combined high-throughput TCR immunosequencing, statistical association of individual TCRs with disease status, and machine learning. A later genetic analysis took genome-wide SNP genotypes for about three fifths of the roughly 700 donors and used that subset as a discovery cohort. Typing coverage varied by locus: 629-630 donors for A, B, C, DRB1 and DQB1; approximately 500 for DQA1; 600 to 610 for DPA1; around 450 for DPB1. Alongside the repertoire data, information on donor age, sex, ethnicity and CMV serostatus was compiled. To study patterns of TCR occurrence, a later analysis re-analyzed previously published TCR beta repertoires from 666 donors and added high-resolution HLA genotyping. Among the roughly 400 genotyped donors, roughly 80% belonged to the genetic ancestry cluster associated with self-reported Caucasian donors. The study was designed to test whether signatures of past pathogen exposure could be identified by cataloging public T cell receptors.

For this clone: This receptor's antigen is unknown.

In total, 500 to 700 healthy bone marrow donors made up the cohort. At the time of sampling, every cohort member was nominally healthy, though immune exposures that went unrecorded were likely present. The donor tested CMV seronegative, placing the donor among the roughly 350 seronegative members of the cohort. A peripheral blood sample was provided by each donor, and peripheral blood mononuclear cells were used for TCR beta sequencing. Genomic DNA was extracted from the blood cell samples with the Qiagen DNeasy Blood Extraction Kit. Overall study results and their limits: Most TCR sequences were seen in very few donors, while some public TCRs were found in many individuals. Compared with equally common non-associated chains, HLA-associated TCR beta chains in a later analysis were more clonally expanded and had lower generation probabilities. This cohort had only TCR beta chains sequenced, and the lack of alpha or paired-chain data limited which features could be detected. At a false discovery rate of 0.05, a later analysis linked under 20,000 TCR beta sequences to specific HLA alleles. Several of the top co-occurrence clusters appeared to be linked to parvovirus B19, influenza, CMV and Epstein-Barr virus, according to a later analysis. Correlated functional status among segregating V segments might reflect linkage disequilibrium, but an unknown experimental factor could not be ruled out. Because the 87-base-pair reads could not distinguish some IMGT-functional V segments, including TRBV6-2 and TRBV6-3, those segments were excluded. Because counts were too low, around 17 rarely observed V segments, including chromosome 9 orphons, were left out of the earlier analysis of some 600 of the donors. In both the original and validation cohorts, the classifier was reported to diagnose cytomegalovirus status with high specificity and sensitivity. Because HLA typing was unavailable for some donors at each locus, only the typed subset was used in association tests. Three of the identified cytomegalovirus-associated TCR beta chains were confirmed in vitro to be specific for cytomegalovirus antigens. A later genetic analysis associated a missense DCLRE1C variant with V-gene and J-gene trimming of TCR beta chains, and an independent cohort replicated the association. A total of roughly 160 TCR beta chains were listed by the study as associated with cytomegalovirus. According to a later analysis, most CMV-associated TCR beta chains appeared to be HLA-restricted, and the HLA associations seemed to be driven largely by CMV exposure. In a later genetic analysis, fewer N-insertions in productive TCRs were reported among donors in an Asian-associated ancestry cluster than the approximately 710-donor mean. A cluster of highly shared sequence variants was judged likely to be a technical artifact of the sequencing pipeline. A further reported finding was that TCR beta sequences accurately predicted the HLA-A and HLA-B alleles for most subjects in the first cohort. CMV serostatus was the only immune exposure information available for the cohort. In an earlier analysis of 587 of the donors, most TCR beta V segments were observed in productive rearrangements about 90% or about 30% of the time, broadly matching IMGT annotations. The authors suggested that the approach could potentially be extended to other disease states and immunological phenotypes. Strong co-occurrence of HLA alleles, especially DR and DQ, made assigning TCR associations to individual alleles difficult. Presence/absence analyses assumed roughly uniform sequencing depth across donors, an assumption that may not hold. In a later analysis, TCR association rates were found to vary across HLA loci, with the most associated TCRs seen for DRB1 alleles and the fewest for HLA-C alleles.

The CDR3 goes from the cysteine to the phenylalanine over 15 residues. The kept DNA is CDR3 alone, 45 bases in frame from the first base. Deletion took 1 base off V and 1 base off J, with a span of 12 bases between the germline ends. Reading the germline V gene (reference sequence) gives CDR1 SGHNT and CDR2 YYREEE. Library method: the immunoSEQ multiplex PCR assay. For the multiplex PCR, a mixture combining 60 forward primers for TCR Vbeta segments and 13 reverse primers for TCR Jbeta segments was used. The CDR3 region of rearranged TCR beta genes was amplified from genomic DNA by a multiplex PCR assay. The Illumina HiSeq System was used to sequence the amplified TCR beta libraries as 87-base-pair reads. In the source study's methods: Across the 700 or so repertoires, a later analysis counted tens of millions of unique TCR beta chains, around 11 million of which were shared by at least two donors. Raw reads were error-corrected and collapsed into unique sequences by a nearest-neighbor algorithm in which closely related sequences were merged to remove PCR and sequencing errors. To assign V, D and J gene segments, CDR3 sequences were aligned to IMGT reference sequences. For a sequence to be retained, at least a six-nucleotide match to both a V gene segment and a J gene segment was required. A rearrangement was called productive if the CDR3 had no stop codons and remained in frame with V and J, and every other rearrangement was called non-productive. Following IMGT convention, CDR3 was defined as the stretch from the second conserved V-encoded cysteine up to the conserved J-encoded phenylalanine. In an earlier analysis of roughly 580 of the donors, sequences lacking an unambiguous match to a single V gene segment were excluded. An earlier analysis of 587 of the donors called V segments functional above 56.7% productive rearrangements and segregating when the between-donor standard deviation exceeded 5%. A statistical classification framework was developed to diagnose cytomegalovirus status using the catalog of TCR beta chain sequences. A later analysis assigned V and J genes by comparing TCR nucleotide sequences with IMGT/GENE-DB human TR gene sequences. Using the TCRdist pipeline, a later analysis assigned CDR3 sequences along with most-parsimonious VDJ recombination scenarios. In a later analysis, each TCR beta chain was defined by its CDR3 amino acid sequence together with its V-gene family, and reads without a unique V-gene family were excluded. A later analysis removed roughly 590 highly shared, low-generation-probability nucleotide sequences to deal with suspected cross-contamination and a sequencing artifact. For each public chain, a later analysis derived a clonal expansion index from normalized ranks of inferred template counts within each repertoire. Generation probabilities in a later analysis came from a VDJ recombination model fitted to out-of-frame rearrangements, and those results were checked against IGoR. Hypergeometric tests were used in a later analysis to score TCR-TCR, TCR-HLA and TCR-CMV co-occurrence, with a repertoire-size bias correction applied to the TCR pairs. False discovery rates were estimated in a later analysis by permuting HLA or CMV assignments 20 times. In a later analysis, co-occurring TCRs were grouped using DBSCAN, with TCRdist sequence similarity added in when clustering inside HLA-allele-positive subsets. Repertoires with fewer than 30,000 or more than 120,000 public chains were left out of co-occurrence clustering, as were five repertoires with anomalous nucleotide sharing. As stored in TCRdb, this immuneACCESS dataset retains in-frame rearrangements with V and J assigned. A fraction of the clones does not appear; measured against another copy, unresolved V genes explain less than half of the discrepancy, and the remainder lacks a known reason. V, J and clone size are those of that table, while D and trimming were read from the DNA. This sample's table has entries for about 67,000 clones. The ten largest make up about a sixth of the sample.

This sequence was found in a boy younger than 18 in good health and CMV-seronegative. The chain joins TRBV5-4 to TRBJ2-7; there is no confident call for the D gene. Material: PBMCs. The sequenced DNA is TGTGCCAGCAGCTTGAGTCAGTTCAATTCCTACGAGCAGTACTTC. Its translation reads: CASSLSQFNSYEQYF.